This paragraph reports one T cell receptor beta chain. Its antigen is not yet known. No base-level quality is on record; no much larger clone is a single base apart. The sample comes from a study of shared clonotypes between healthy human individuals (dated by TCRdb to 2020 to 2022). Notes on the research overall: A few men and a couple of women, aged 18 to 49 years, made up the cohort. Per donor, three plates each were used for CD4 naive and CD4 memory, two for CD8 naive, and one for CD8 memory. The study deeply sequenced blood TCR repertoires of about 5 healthy adults to estimate repertoire size and the extent of clonotype sharing between individuals. Different laboratories and diverse techniques were used to prepare libraries and sequence TCR repertoires, to increase sequencing depth and limit assay-specific biases. Per donor, leukapheresis produced somewhere between about 0.8 and 9 billion PBMCs.

Results the study describes overall, beyond this receptor: Incomplete sequencing was indicated by rarefaction of sorted-subset datasets, despite the large sequencing depth. Compared with non-shared clonotypes, clonotypes shared by all four sorted-subset donors had higher generation probabilities. Across a few donors, roughly 5.1% of naive CD4, around 3.5% of naive CD8, under 2.5% of memory CD4, and approximately 0.4% of memory CD8 clonotypes were shared. The genetic and exposure-history diversity represented was limited by the small number of donors. Sampling was limited to blood, and TCR repertoires in tissue likely differ from TCR repertoires in blood. Pairwise subsampling led to the expectation that sequencing depth would affect the degree of clonotype sharing among donors. Estimated clonotype richness was generally larger for naive than for memory subsets.

The donors were healthy, HIV-negative adults who had no recently reported acute infections or vaccinations. Every donor was a Caucasian adult residing in Nashville, Tennessee, USA. Magnetic negative selection was used to enrich CD4+ T cells, after which naive cells were positively selected on CD45RA and the negative fraction became the memory subset. Blood was collected by leukapheresis, and PBMCs were isolated by Ficoll-Histopaque density gradient centrifugation and then cryopreserved in liquid nitrogen vapor phase. Purity and quantity of every magnetically sorted T cell population were checked by analytical flow cytometry. Each sorted fraction had its genomic DNA isolated and then quantified by UV absorbance on a Nanodrop 2000c. Germline trimming amounts to 4 bases on V and 8 bases on J, with 2 as the count of junction bases outside the gene matches. The CDR3 starts with the cysteine, ends with the phenylalanine, and has 12 residues. CDR3 DNA only is kept here, 36 bases in frame from base 1. The germline V gene yields MNHNS for CDR1 and SASEGT for CDR2.

TCR CDR3 regions were amplified from genomic DNA by multiplex PCR using the deep immunoSEQ assay. For each cell subset, the extracted genomic DNA was distributed evenly across all wells of several immunoSEQ 96-well plates, and each plate served as one replicate. Each replicate PCR for sorted subsets received about 180 ng genomic DNA, equal to tens of thousands of T cell genomes. The purified libraries were quantified using a Qubit 3.0 fluorometer, sized with a Bioanalyzer 2100, and then quantified again using the KAPA Library Quantification kit. Each immunoSEQ 96-well plate was sequenced on its own single-read 150-cycle Illumina NextSeq 550 flow cell. Concerning the study's data processing: The immunoSEQ output contained only junctional sequences without quality scores, so filtering could not match that applied to full-length reads. Sequences were annotated with PyIR, a Python wrapper for IgBLAST v1.9, and V/J genes and CDR3 were assigned using IMGT germline references. Reads were removed for weak V/J assignments (E-value above 1e-6), missing CDR3, stop codons, out-of-frame junctions, or ambiguous translated residues. A V3J clonotype was defined by an identical inferred V gene, J gene, and CDR3 amino acid sequence. To compute the percentage overlap between repertoires, the number of shared unique clonotypes was divided by the size of the smaller repertoire. Three approaches were used to assess repertoire richness: RTK rarefaction, the Chao1 estimator, and Recon v2.1 estimates of unobserved clonotypes. OLGA was used to compute generation probabilities for all TCRbeta clonotypes that the gDNA method yielded from a handful of donors. The table was pulled from immuneACCESS by TCRdb, which kept in-frame rearrangements only. Such tables lose some clones; where checked, under half of the loss comes from unresolved V genes, and the rest has no known cause. The V and J calls and clone size come from that table; D and trimming were worked out from the DNA. This sample is represented by about 2 million clones; over 85% of them were singletons. The ten top clones hold 0.1% to 0.15% of the sample.

The sample consisted of naive CD4+ T cells sorted from blood. The cell subset or site label, as the study defines it: CD45RA+ positively selected. This sequence originates from a man aged 18 to 30 in good health. The chain is made from TRBV6-1 and TRBJ2-1; a stretch of 7 junction bases matches TRBD2. This receptor carries the CDR3 CASSVSGDEQFF. The DNA sequence follows: TGTGCCAGCAGTGTCAGCGGGGATGAGCAGTTCTTC.